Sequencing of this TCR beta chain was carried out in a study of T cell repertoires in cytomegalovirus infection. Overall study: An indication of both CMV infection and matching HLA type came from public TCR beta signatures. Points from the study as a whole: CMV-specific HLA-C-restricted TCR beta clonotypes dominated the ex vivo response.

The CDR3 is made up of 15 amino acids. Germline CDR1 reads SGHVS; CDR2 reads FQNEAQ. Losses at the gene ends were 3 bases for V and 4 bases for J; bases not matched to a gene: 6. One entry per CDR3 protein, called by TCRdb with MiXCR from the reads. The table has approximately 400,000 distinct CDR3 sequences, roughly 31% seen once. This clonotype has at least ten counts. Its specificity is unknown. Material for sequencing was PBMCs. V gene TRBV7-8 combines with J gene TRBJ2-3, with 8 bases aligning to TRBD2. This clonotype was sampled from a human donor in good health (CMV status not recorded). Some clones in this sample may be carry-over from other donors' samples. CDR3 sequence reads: CASSFYRTSSDTQYF. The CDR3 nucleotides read TGTGCCAGCAGCTTTTATAGGACTAGCTCAGATACGCAGTATTTT.